This T cell receptor (beta chain) is drawn from a study of shared clonotypes between healthy human individuals. The overall study: Three plates were used per donor for CD4 naive, three for CD4 memory, two for CD8 naive and one for CD8 memory. Study-level points and caveats: Inspection by rarefaction showed sorted-subset sequencing to be incomplete despite large depth.

Once extracted for a subset, genomic DNA was divided evenly among several immunoSEQ plates. Sequencing was performed with immunoSEQ multiplex PCR; in TCRdb, only in-frame clones are kept and a portion is missing. The sample has around 720,000 clones, about three quarters seen once. The CDR3 sequence is 17 residues long. Per germline, CDR1 KGHSH and CDR2 LQKENI. Trimming removed 3 bases at V and 4 bases at J, with 18 bases between. Notes on this clone: Its antigen is currently unknown.

Splitting the CD4+ cells yielded a CD45RA+ naive subset and a CD45RA-negative memory subset. The source of this sequence is a woman in her twenties or thirties in good health. The sample was memory CD4+ T cells sorted from blood. Subset reported: CD45RA-negative fraction. The chain recombines TRBV18 with TRBJ2-2; D is possibly TRBD1 or TRBD2 (5 bases each). CDR3 loop: CASSPPTNAGGTGELFF. As DNA, the CDR3 is TGTGCCAGCTCACCCCCAACTAACGCTGGGGGCACCGGGGAGCTGTTTTTT.